This record concerns one T cell receptor (beta chain) sequence. This clone appeared once. The antigen it binds to is not known. Base qualities were left out, and no much larger clone turns up one base away. This sample was included in a study of graft-versus-host responses after intestinal transplantation (dated by TCRdb to about 2021). Study-wide context: Multivisceral, liver-intestinal, or isolated intestinal transplants were received by the recipients. After intestinal transplantation, graft-versus-host and host-versus-graft alloreactive T cell clones in the graft, circulation and bone marrow were tracked using bulk TCR-beta CDR3 sequencing. All recipients received anti-thymocyte globulin induction followed by maintenance tacrolimus and steroids for about three years. A cohort of under 30 intestinal transplant recipients, including one retransplant, was enrolled, and a few patients lacking pretransplant specimens were excluded. To identify alloreactive clones, pre-transplant mixed lymphocyte reaction products were sequenced and then compared with unstimulated pre-transplant donor and recipient T cells. Rather than being sequenced by the commercial service, samples from a few later patients were sequenced in-house on an Illumina MiSeq and processed with MiXCR. A peak of at least 4% donor T cells among recipient peripheral blood mononuclear cells was the definition used for donor T cell macrochimerism. The full study reports these points: Early after transplant, peak levels of circulating GvH clones were associated with declines in HvG clones. High GvH to HvG T cell clonal ratios were observed in the allografts of patients with donor T cell macrochimerism. The relatively low number and heterogeneity of intestinal transplant patients limited the conclusions. GvH clones turned up in recipient bone marrow, with some appearing earlier in ileal mucosa or blood, a pattern consistent with an intestinal mucosal origin.

Library creation used the immunoSEQ multiplex PCR assay. For most patients, genomic DNA was isolated with the Qiagen DNeasy Blood and Tissue Kit and shipped frozen to Adaptive Biotechnologies for TCR sequencing. For most patients, high-throughput TCR-beta CDR3 sequencing of genomic DNA was performed by Adaptive Biotechnologies. Per the source publication's procedure: TCR sequencing data were retrieved from Adaptive's ImmunoSEQ software for 18 patients, whereas a few other patients were processed with MiXCR and VDJtools. To correct CD4 versus CD8 sorting errors, any sequence found in both subsets at a frequency ratio below 5:1 was removed. CDR3 nucleotide sequences shared by donor and recipient were removed because the origin of these sequences could not be assigned. Alloreactive clones required at least 2-fold expansion over unstimulated cells and minimum CFSE-low frequency of 0.002% (template counts) or 0.001% (read counts). Clones detected in sequenced pre-transplant spleen, lymph node, or MLR CFSE-low populations of the donor or recipient were defined as mappable. The cumulative frequency of alloreactive clones was calculated as a percentage of all sequences, weighted by copy number. TCRdb re-hosts the immuneACCESS table, in-frame sequences only. Its copies lack some clones; in the studies checked, an unresolved V gene accounts for under half of them, and the cause for the rest is not known. V and J calls and clone size are those listed in that table; D and trimming were worked out from the DNA. Across this sample there are around 71,000 clones, with 85% to 95% seen only once. Together, the top ten hold around 0.56% of the sample.

CDR3 length: 12 amino acids, cysteine to phenylalanine. Only the CDR3 portion is preserved as DNA: 36 bases, with reading frame beginning at the first base. V loses 8 bases of germline sequence and J loses 5 bases, and the interval between the two ends is 12 bases. According to the germline V gene, CDR1 reads KGHSH and CDR2 reads LQKENI. In the paper's terms, the time point label means: cells obtained before transplantation from donor or recipient. CD3+CD4+ and CD3+CD8+ populations were FACS-sorted from unstimulated pre-transplant donor and recipient cells taken from spleen or lymph nodes. The clonotype was recovered from a human donor who received an intestinal transplant. The chain was built from TRBV18 and TRBJ1-1; there is no confident call for the D gene. This material consisted of unstimulated CD8+ T cells sorted from spleen or lymph node cells, taken before intestinal transplant. The nucleotide sequence reads as follows: TGTGCCAGCCCTGCCGGGTCAACTGAAGCTTTCTTT. Its translation is CASPAGSTEAFF.